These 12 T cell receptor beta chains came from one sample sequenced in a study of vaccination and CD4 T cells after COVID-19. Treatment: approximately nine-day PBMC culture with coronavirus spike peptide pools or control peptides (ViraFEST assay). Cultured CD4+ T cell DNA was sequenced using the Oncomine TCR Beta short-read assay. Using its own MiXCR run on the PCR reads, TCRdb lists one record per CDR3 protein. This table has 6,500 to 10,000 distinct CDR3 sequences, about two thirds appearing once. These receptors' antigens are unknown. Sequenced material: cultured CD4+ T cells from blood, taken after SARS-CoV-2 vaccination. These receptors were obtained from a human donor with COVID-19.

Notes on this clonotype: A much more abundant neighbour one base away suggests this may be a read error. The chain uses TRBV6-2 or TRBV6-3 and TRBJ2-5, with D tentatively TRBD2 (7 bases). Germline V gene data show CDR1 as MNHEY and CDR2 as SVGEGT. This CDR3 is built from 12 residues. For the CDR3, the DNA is TGTACCACTAGGGGGGGGGGGAAGACCCAGTACTTC. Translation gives CTTRGGGKTQYF.

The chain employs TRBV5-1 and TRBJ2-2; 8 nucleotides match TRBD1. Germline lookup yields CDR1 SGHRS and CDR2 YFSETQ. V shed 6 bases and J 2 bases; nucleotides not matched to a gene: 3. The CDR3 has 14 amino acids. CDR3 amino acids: CASNPGGNTGELFF. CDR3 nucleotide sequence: TGCGCCAGCAACCCAGGGGGCAACACCGGGGAGCTGTTTTTT.

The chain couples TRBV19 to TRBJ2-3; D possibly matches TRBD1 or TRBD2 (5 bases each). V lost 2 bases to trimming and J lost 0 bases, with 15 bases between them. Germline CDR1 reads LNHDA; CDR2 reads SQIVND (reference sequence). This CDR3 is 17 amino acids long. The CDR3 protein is CASSIIAGTTSTDTQYF. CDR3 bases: TGTGCCAGTAGTATAATTGCCGGGACCACCAGCACAGATACGCAGTATTTT. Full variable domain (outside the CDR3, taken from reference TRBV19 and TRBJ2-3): DGGITQSPKYLFRKEGQNVTLSCEQNLNHDAMYWYRQDPGQGLRLIYYSQIVNDFQKGDIAEGYSVSREKKESFPLTVTSAQKNPTAFYLCASSIIAGTTSTDTQYFGPGTRLTVL.

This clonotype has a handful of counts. The CDR3 loop reads CASSGPGQHQPQHF. The CDR3 DNA follows: TGTGCCAGCAGTGGACCGGGACAGCATCAGCCCCAGCATTTT. The chain links TRBV6-1 to TRBJ1-5; 7 bases line up with TRBD1. The germline CDR1 and CDR2 sequences are MNHNS and SASEGT. V lost 4 bases and J lost 5; bases outside the gene matches: 5. The CDR3 is 14 amino acids.

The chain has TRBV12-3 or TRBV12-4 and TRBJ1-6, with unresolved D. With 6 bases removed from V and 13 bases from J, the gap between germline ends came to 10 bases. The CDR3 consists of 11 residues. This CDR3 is CASSAGVPLHF. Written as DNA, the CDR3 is TGTGCCAGCAGCGCTGGGGTTCCCCTCCACTTT.

DNA of the CDR3: TGTGCCAGCAGCCGCCACGGGGGTACAGGGGACACCTACGAGCAGTACTTC. Protein sequence: CASSRHGGTGDTYEQYF. The chain couples TRBV6-1 to TRBJ2-7, with D perhaps TRBD1 (7 bases). The CDR3 covers 17 residues. The V end lost 6 bases, the J end lost 2 bases, and 23 bases lay between the germline ends. Germline assignment: CDR1 MNHNS and CDR2 SASEGT.

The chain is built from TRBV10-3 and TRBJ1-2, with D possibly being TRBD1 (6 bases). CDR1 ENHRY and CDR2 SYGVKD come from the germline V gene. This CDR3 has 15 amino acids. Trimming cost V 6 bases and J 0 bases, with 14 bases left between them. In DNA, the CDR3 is TGTGCCATCAGGGCCGGGACAATCACTAACTATGGCTACACCTTC. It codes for CAIRAGTITNYGYTF.

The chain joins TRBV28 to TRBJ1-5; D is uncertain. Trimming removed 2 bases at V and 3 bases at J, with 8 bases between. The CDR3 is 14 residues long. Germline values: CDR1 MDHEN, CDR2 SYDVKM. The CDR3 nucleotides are TGTGCCAGCAGTTTAATATCCCCCAATCAGCCCCAGCATTTT. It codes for CASSLISPNQPQHF.

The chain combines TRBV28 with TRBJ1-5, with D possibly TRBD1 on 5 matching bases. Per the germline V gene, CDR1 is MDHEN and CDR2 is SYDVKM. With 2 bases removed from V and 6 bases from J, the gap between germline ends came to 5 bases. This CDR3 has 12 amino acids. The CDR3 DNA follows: TGTGCCAGCAGTTTAAGGGGTCAGCCCCAGCATTTT. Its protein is CASSLRGQPQHF.

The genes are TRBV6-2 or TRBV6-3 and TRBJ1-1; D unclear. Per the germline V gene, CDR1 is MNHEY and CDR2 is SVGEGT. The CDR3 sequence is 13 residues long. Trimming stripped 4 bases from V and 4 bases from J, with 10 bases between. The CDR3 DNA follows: TGTGCCAGCAGTTCCGCCACCGGCACTGAAGCTTTCTTT. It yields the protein CASSSATGTEAFF.

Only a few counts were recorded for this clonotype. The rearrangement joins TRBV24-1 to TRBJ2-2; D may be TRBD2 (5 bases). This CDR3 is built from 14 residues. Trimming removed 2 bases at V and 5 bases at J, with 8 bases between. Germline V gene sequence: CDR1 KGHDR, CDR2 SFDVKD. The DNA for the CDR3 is TGTGCCACCAGTGATTACCCGGGAACCGGGGAGCTGTTTTTT. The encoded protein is CATSDYPGTGELFF.

The CDR3 region is CASSPSGLKTDTQYF. DNA of the CDR3: TGTGCCAGCTCACCATCGGGACTAAAAACAGATACGCAGTATTTT. The chain has TRBV18 and TRBJ2-3; the match to TRBD2 covers 7 bases. The V gene's germline CDR1 is KGHSH and CDR2 LQKENI. With V trimmed by 2 bases and J by 3 bases, 5 bases remained unmatched. The CDR3 sequence is 15 residues long.